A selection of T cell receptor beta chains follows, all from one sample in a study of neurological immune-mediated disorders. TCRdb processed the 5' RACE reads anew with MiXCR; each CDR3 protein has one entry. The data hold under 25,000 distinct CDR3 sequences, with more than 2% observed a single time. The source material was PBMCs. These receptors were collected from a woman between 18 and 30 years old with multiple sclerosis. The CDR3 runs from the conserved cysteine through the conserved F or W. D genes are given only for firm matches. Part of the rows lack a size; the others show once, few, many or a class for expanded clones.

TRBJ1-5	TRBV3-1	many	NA	CASSHRTDQPQHF	TGTGCCAGCAGCCACAGGACAGATCAGCCCCAGCATTTT
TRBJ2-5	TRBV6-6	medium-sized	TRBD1	CASRDRGRETQYF	TGTGCCAGCAGGGACAGGGGGCGAGAGACCCAGTACTTC
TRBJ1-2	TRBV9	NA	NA	CASSPGLRQGYTF	TGTGCCAGCAGCCCAGGACTGCGCCAGGGCTACACCTTC
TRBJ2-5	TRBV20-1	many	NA	CSASTETQYF	TGCAGTGCTAGTACAGAGACCCAGTACTTC
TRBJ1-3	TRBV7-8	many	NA	CASSLAPGGPSIYF	TGTGCCAGCAGCTTAGCTCCCGGGGGCCCTAGCATATATTTT
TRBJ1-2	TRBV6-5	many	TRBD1	CASIPGQGYGYTF	TGTGCCAGCATCCCCGGACAGGGCTATGGCTACACCTTC
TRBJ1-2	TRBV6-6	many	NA	CASSYSDPGSNYGYTF	TGTGCCAGCAGTTACTCGGATCCCGGGTCTAACTATGGCTACACCTTC
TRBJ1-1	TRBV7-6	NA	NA	CASSLGKRNTEAFF	TGTGCCAGCAGCCTGGGAAAGAGGAACACTGAAGCTTTCTTT
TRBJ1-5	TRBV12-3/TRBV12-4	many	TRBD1	CASSPTGGWNQPQHF	TGTGCCAGCAGCCCCACAGGGGGCTGGAATCAGCCCCAGCATTTT
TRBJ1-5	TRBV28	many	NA	CASNLRGERYQPQNF	TGTGCCAGCAACTTACGGGGGGAACGGTACCAGCCCCAGAATTTT
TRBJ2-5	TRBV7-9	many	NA	CASSRDSEVGETQYF	TGTGCCAGCAGCCGTGATTCGGAGGTCGGGGAGACCCAGTACTTC
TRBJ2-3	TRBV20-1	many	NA	CSARGVGTDTQYF	TGCAGTGCTAGAGGAGTGGGCACAGATACGCAGTATTTT
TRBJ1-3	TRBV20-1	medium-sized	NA	CSARDGNTIYF	TGCAGTGCTAGAGATGGAAACACCATATATTTT
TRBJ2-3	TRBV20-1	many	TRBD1	CSASTGELADTQYF	TGCAGTGCTAGTACAGGGGAGCTCGCAGATACGCAGTATTTT
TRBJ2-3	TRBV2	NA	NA	CASSEAGGRPDTQYF	TGTGCCAGCAGTGAAGCGGGGGGACGCCCAGATACGCAGTATTTT